This is a list of T cell receptor beta chains from one sample in a study of blood T cell repertoires in COVID-19. TCRdb keeps only in-frame clones here, not all; method: immunoSEQ multiplex PCR. The sample holds under 300,000 clones, roughly nine tenths seen once. The sequenced material came from PBMCs or T cells enriched from blood (not recorded which). These receptors came from a woman younger than 45 with acute COVID-19. The CDR3 runs from the conserved cysteine through the conserved F or W. Fields, in order: V gene, clone size, D gene, J gene, CDR3 DNA, CDR3 protein. The D gene is left open where the match is weak. Only part of the rows carry a size: once, few, many, or a class if the clone is expanded.

v_gene: TRBV28
abundance: .
d_gene: .
j_gene: TRBJ2-4
CDR3nt: TGTGCCAGCAGTCCGTGGACACAAGCCAAAAACATTCAGTACTTC
CDR3aa: CASSPWTQAKNIQYF

v_gene: TRBV19
abundance: .
d_gene: TRBD1
j_gene: TRBJ2-1
CDR3nt: TGTGCCAGTACCACAGACAGGGACAGCTACAATGAGCAGTTCTTC
CDR3aa: CASTTDRDSYNEQFF

v_gene: TRBV5-1
abundance: .
d_gene: TRBD1
j_gene: TRBJ2-3
CDR3nt: TGCGCCAGCAGCTTGGATTCCAGGACAGGGTTAGGTCCGCACACAGATACGCAGTATTTT
CDR3aa: CASSLDSRTGLGPHTDTQYF

v_gene: TRBV7-2
abundance: .
d_gene: .
j_gene: TRBJ2-3
CDR3nt: TGTGCCAGCAGCTTAAGGGAGTCGCGCACAGATACGCAGTATTTT
CDR3aa: CASSLRESRTDTQYF

v_gene: TRBV7-2
abundance: .
d_gene: TRBD2
j_gene: TRBJ2-2
CDR3nt: TGTGCCAGCAGCTTATGGCGGCTAGCGGGATGGAACACCGGGGAGCTGTTTTTT
CDR3aa: CASSLWRLAGWNTGELFF

v_gene: TRBV28
abundance: .
d_gene: TRBD2
j_gene: TRBJ2-7
CDR3nt: TGTGCCAGCCGAATACCAAAAGCGGGGGCCCCTCGGCAGTACTTC
CDR3aa: CASRIPKAGAPRQYF

v_gene: TRBV2
abundance: .
d_gene: TRBD1
j_gene: TRBJ1-6
CDR3nt: TGTGCCAGCGGCGGACAGGGACCACTAATACATAATTCACCCCTCCACTTT
CDR3aa: CASGGQGPLIHNSPLHF

v_gene: TRBV19
abundance: once
d_gene: TRBD1
j_gene: TRBJ1-1
CDR3nt: TGTGCCAGTGATACCGGGACAGTGGGTGTCACTGAAGCTTTCTTT
CDR3aa: CASDTGTVGVTEAFF

v_gene: TRBV30
abundance: .
d_gene: TRBD2
j_gene: TRBJ2-1
CDR3nt: TGTGCCTTAGGGACTAGCGGGGTCAATGAGCAGTTCTTC
CDR3aa: CALGTSGVNEQFF

v_gene: TRBV4-1
abundance: .
d_gene: TRBD2
j_gene: TRBJ2-3
CDR3nt: TGCGCCAGCAGCCAAGTCCCCGGCGGGGGGGGCAGGACAGATACGCAGTATTTT
CDR3aa: CASSQVPGGGGRTDTQYF

v_gene: TRBV7-2
abundance: .
d_gene: TRBD1
j_gene: TRBJ2-3
CDR3nt: TGTGCCAGCAGCGAATCCCCCAACAGGGGTGGGGATACGCAGTATTTT
CDR3aa: CASSESPNRGGDTQYF